These 20 T cell receptor beta chains share one sample of origin, sequenced in a study of T cells after yellow fever vaccination. Each CDR3 protein gets one entry after TCRdb re-called the 5' RACE reads with MiXCR. The data contain 300,000 to 350,000 distinct CDR3 sequences, around 4.1% of them seen just once; the ten biggest clones take up 24%. This specimen was PBMCs, taken 5 days after the yellow fever booster vaccination. These receptors were taken from a man aged 18 to 35 who received the YFV17D yellow fever vaccine.

The chain combines TRBV5-1 with TRBJ2-2; 7 nucleotides agree with TRBD1. The V gene's germline CDR1 is SGHRS and CDR2 YFSETQ. The CDR3 runs 14 residues. J gave up 7 bases and V 4 bases, and 7 bases lay outside the gene matches. The DNA of the CDR3 is TGCGCCAGCAGCCTGACAGGGTCGAACGGGGAGCTGTTTTTT. This sequence encodes CASSLTGSNGELFF.

This rearrangement joins TRBV5-1 to TRBJ2-1; perhaps D is TRBD1 or TRBD2 (5 bases each). The V end lost 0 bases, the J end lost 5 bases, and 15 bases lay between the germline ends. CDR1 SGHRS and CDR2 YFSETQ come from the germline V gene. The CDR3 contains 16 residues. The CDR3 loop is CASSLVLGEVDNEQFF. The CDR3 DNA is TGCGCCAGCAGCTTGGTGCTGGGGGAAGTGGACAATGAGCAGTTCTTC.

The chain carries TRBV19 and TRBJ2-5; 12 positions match TRBD1. CDR3 length: 15 residues. The germline CDR1 and CDR2 sequences are LNHDA and SQIVND (reference sequence). V shed 5 bases, J shed 5 bases, and the junction held 6 bases outside the gene matches. As DNA, the CDR3 is TGTGCCAGTAGTGGGACAGGGGGCTTAGTTGAGACCCAGTACTTC. Translation gives CASSGTGGLVETQYF. The full variable domain, completed using reference TRBV19 and TRBJ2-5, is DGGITQSPKYLFRKEGQNVTLSCEQNLNHDAMYWYRQDPGQGLRLIYYSQIVNDFQKGDIAEGYSVSREKKESFPLTVTSAQKNPTAFYLCASSGTGGLVETQYFGPGTRLLVL.

This clonotype was seen only a few times. V is TRBV30 and J is TRBJ2-1; TRBD2 matches 13 bases. V was pared by 1 base and J by 4 bases, with 16 bases of the junction left unmatched. From germline, CDR1 is GTSNPN and CDR2 SVGIG (reference sequence). This CDR3 comprises 20 residues. Here the CDR3 DNA reads TGTGCCTGGAGTGCGACCCCGGGACTAGCGGGATTCCACCCTTACAATGAGCAGTTCTTC. Translating it yields CAWSATPGLAGFHPYNEQFF.

This clonotype appeared many times. The rearrangement links TRBV5-1 to TRBJ2-1; tentative D call: TRBD2 (5 bases). V gave up 5 bases and J gave up 8 bases, with 23 bases separating them. Germline V gives CDR1 SGHRS, CDR2 YFSETQ. The CDR3 runs 16 residues. DNA for the CDR3: TGCGCCAGCAGTCGTGGGTCTAGCCCAGTAGTGCATGAGCAGTTCTTC. Residues: CASSRGSSPVVHEQFF.

This clonotype was found a few times. The chain carries TRBV25-1 and TRBJ1-2; possible D gene TRBD1, 6 bases. The germline V gene has CDR1 MGHDK and CDR2 SYGVNS. V shed 4 bases and J shed 6 bases, with 15 bases lying between them. This CDR3 has 14 amino acids. The CDR3 sequence: CASSGSGGPDGYTF. In nucleotides, the CDR3 is TGTGCCAGCAGTGGCAGCGGGGGGCCCGATGGCTACACCTTC.

This chain links TRBV6-1 with TRBJ2-7; TRBD1 matches 10 bases. With V trimmed by 8 bases and J by 2 bases, 9 bases remained unmatched. Per the germline V gene, CDR1 is MNHNS and CDR2 is SASEGT. The CDR3 has 15 residues. For the CDR3, the DNA is TGTGCCAGCGGCGGCCGAGGACAGGGGGCCTACGAGCAGTACTTC. It codes for CASGGRGQGAYEQYF.

This clonotype came up many times. The chain has TRBV15 and TRBJ1-1, with D hard to call. CDR3 length: 14 amino acids. The V end lost 0 bases, the J end lost 6 bases, and 11 bases lay between the germline ends. Germline V gives CDR1 LNHNV, CDR2 YYDKDF (reference sequence). The CDR3 sequence: CATSRDRNIAEAFF. CDR3 coding DNA: TGTGCCACCAGCAGAGACAGGAATATCGCTGAAGCTTTCTTT.

Ten or more counts support this clonotype. The chain uses TRBV20-1 and TRBJ2-1; D remains ambiguous. CDR3 size: 14 residues. Germline CDR1 reads DFQATT; CDR2 reads SNEGSKA (reference sequence). V was pared by 0 bases and J by 0 bases, with 6 bases between. The CDR3 here is CSARDESSYNEQFF. CDR3 sequence (DNA): TGCAGTGCTAGAGACGAAAGCTCCTACAATGAGCAGTTCTTC.

There are many counts of this clonotype. The chain carries TRBV5-1 and TRBJ1-6, with TRBD1 matching 8 bases. This CDR3 is 15 amino acids long. The trim removed 0 bases at V and 7 bases at J, leaving 3 bases unmatched. Germline loops: CDR1 SGHRS, CDR2 YFSETQ. CDR3 coding DNA: TGCGCCAGCAGCTTGGGGCAGGGGGCGAATTCACCCCTCCACTTT. Encoded protein: CASSLGQGANSPLHF.

Ten or more counts support this clonotype. The chain joins TRBV12-3 or TRBV12-4 to TRBJ2-5; D is possibly TRBD2 (6 bases). CDR3 size: 16 residues. Trimming removed 4 bases from V and 2 bases from J, with 17 bases in between. CDR3 in amino acids: CASSSPTTGTQETQYF. The CDR3 coding sequence is TGTGCCAGCAGTTCCCCAACAACCGGGACTCAAGAGACCCAGTACTTC.

This clonotype was seen many times. The chain recombines TRBV4-1 with TRBJ2-3; D unclear. V dropped 2 bases and J dropped 0 bases, with 9 bases sitting between them. Germline loops: CDR1 MGHRA, CDR2 YSYEKL. The CDR3 is 15 residues long. The CDR3: CASSQIGHSTDTQYF. CDR3 coding DNA: TGCGCCAGCAGCCAAATAGGTCATAGCACAGATACGCAGTATTTT.

The sample holds many counts of this clonotype. This rearrangement joins TRBV19 to TRBJ2-1; no definite D call. This CDR3 is 16 amino acids long. Per germline, CDR1 LNHDA and CDR2 SQIVND (reference sequence). V was pared by 4 bases and J by 2 bases, with 15 bases between. CDR3 residues: CASSRLGASPYNEQFF. The CDR3 nucleotides read TGTGCCAGTAGTAGGCTCGGAGCGAGCCCCTACAATGAGCAGTTCTTC.

This sequence joins TRBV25-1 and TRBJ1-1; D is uncertain. The CDR3 is 14 amino acids. CDR1 is MGHDK and CDR2 is SYGVNS in the germline V gene. Trimming cost V 2 bases and J 7 bases, with 14 bases left between them. The chain's CDR3 is CASSEPSGRDEAFF. As DNA, the CDR3 is TGTGCCAGCAGTGAACCCTCGGGAAGAGATGAAGCTTTCTTT.

The V and J genes are TRBV29-1 and TRBJ1-1; possibly TRBD1 for D (6 bases). Trimming removed 6 bases from V and 8 bases from J, with 16 bases in between. This CDR3 spans 12 amino acids. Per the germline V gene, CDR1 is SQVTM and CDR2 is ANQGSEA. The CDR3 sequence is CSVAGVDLEAFF. CDR3 DNA sequence: TGCAGCGTGGCAGGGGTCGATCTGGAAGCTTTCTTT.

The rearrangement joins TRBV12-3 or TRBV12-4 to TRBJ2-2, with 8 positions matching TRBD1. CDR3 length: 16 residues. J gave up 2 bases and V 6 bases, and 8 bases lay outside the gene matches. This CDR3 reads CASSSFRGPNTGELFF. The DNA of the CDR3 is TGTGCCAGCAGCTCCTTCAGGGGGCCTAACACCGGGGAGCTGTTTTTT.

This clonotype was recorded at least ten times. The chain uses TRBV2 and TRBJ2-1; unclear D gene. CDR1 and CDR2 (germline): SNHLY, FYNNEI. Between the trimmed V and J ends, which lost 5 bases and 6 bases, there was a span of 5 bases. This CDR3 region has 11 residues. CDR3 amino acids: CASSFPNEQFF. The CDR3 DNA is TGTGCCAGCAGTTTTCCCAATGAGCAGTTCTTC.

This clonotype was counted only a few times. The chain couples TRBV10-3 to TRBJ2-1; 14 positions match TRBD2. Germline trimming cut 6 bases from V and 4 bases from J; bases unmatched to any gene: 2. Germline V lookup: CDR1 ENHRY, CDR2 SYGVKD. There are 15 residues in the CDR3. CDR3 sequence: CAISGTSGGYNEQFF. For the CDR3, the DNA is TGTGCCATCAGCGGGACTAGCGGGGGATACAATGAGCAGTTCTTC.

This clonotype was found a few times. The rearrangement uses TRBV19 and TRBJ1-2; D gene unclear. Germline lookup yields CDR1 LNHDA and CDR2 SQIVND (reference sequence). Trimming pared 7 bases from V and 0 bases from J, leaving 12 bases between. The CDR3 loop spans 14 amino acids. The CDR3 loop reads CASKSPGSNYGYTF. The CDR3 region has the DNA TGTGCCAGTAAATCTCCGGGCTCTAACTATGGCTACACCTTC.

This chain joins TRBV12-3 or TRBV12-4 and TRBJ2-3; D gene unclear. The CDR3 consists of 11 residues. V lost 8 bases and J lost 6, with 9 bases in between. CDR3: CASALFDTQYF. The DNA for the CDR3 is TGTGCCAGCGCCCTCTTCGATACGCAGTATTTT.